What follows are 5 T cell receptor beta chains derived from one specimen sequenced in a study of blood T cell repertoires in COVID-19 (dated by TCRdb to the early 2020s). The protocol used for the library was the immunoSEQ multiplex PCR assay. Imported from immuneACCESS, the table was reduced by TCRdb to in-frame sequences with V and J called. These copies leave out some clones; in studies compared against another copy, an unresolved V gene accounts for under half, and the cause of the remainder is not known. This sample gives approximately 150,000 clones in total; around nine tenths of them show up just once. The ten top clones hold 8.6% of the sample. The source material was peripheral blood. The receptors shown here come from a woman in her forties or fifties with active or convalescent COVID-19.

The chain combines TRBV6-5 with TRBJ2-3; 8 nucleotides match TRBD1. J gave up 8 bases and V 0 bases, and 4 bases lay outside the gene matches. The CDR3 totals 14 residues. Germline values: CDR1 MNHEY, CDR2 SVGAGI. The CDR3 coding sequence is TGTGCCAGCAGTTACTCAGGACAGGGCGGTACGCAGTATTTT. Translated, it gives CASSYSGQGGTQYF.

This clone was detected a few times. This rearrangement joins TRBV27 to TRBJ1-5; 9 bases are a match to TRBD1. This CDR3 contains 15 residues. CDR1 and CDR2 (germline): MNHEY, SMNVEV (reference sequence). Trimming removed 9 bases from V and 4 bases from J; junction bases left unmatched: 10. The CDR3 here is CARSMIGTGNQPQHF. The CDR3 DNA is TGTGCCAGGTCTATGATCGGGACAGGGAATCAGCCCCAGCATTTT.

Here the CDR3 DNA reads TGTGCCAGCAGCTTGGCCGGGGTGCGGGGGAGTGGCGAGCAGTACTTC. Residues: CASSLAGVRGSGEQYF. V gene TRBV5-4 combines with J gene TRBJ2-7; TRBD2 aligns across 7 bases. The CDR3 covers 16 residues. From germline, CDR1 is SGHNT and CDR2 YYREEE (reference sequence). V shed 0 bases, J shed 6 bases, and the junction held 12 bases outside the gene matches.

Only a few counts were recorded for this clone. The chain couples TRBV2 to TRBJ2-1, with TRBD1 matching 10 bases. CDR1 is SNHLY, CDR2 FYNNEI, per germline. The CDR3 contains 14 residues. The V gene end was trimmed by 4 bases and the J gene end by 9 bases; junction bases not matched to a gene: 6. The CDR3 region is CASSGTGGKVEQFF. The CDR3 DNA is TGTGCCAGCAGTGGGACAGGGGGGAAGGTTGAGCAGTTCTTC. Full variable domain (remainder filled in from reference TRBV2 and TRBJ2-1): EPEVTQTPSHQVTQMGQEVILRCVPISNHLYFYWYRQILGQKVEFLVSFYNNEISEKSEIFDDQFSVERPDGSNFTLKIRSTKLEDSAMYFCASSGTGGKVEQFFGPGTRLTVL.

V and J are TRBV7-9 and TRBJ2-7, with D maybe TRBD2 (5 bases). CDR3 length equals 13 residues. The ends were cut back, 3 bases at V and 3 bases at J, with 9 bases in the middle. Germline loops: CDR1 SEHNR, CDR2 FQNEAQ (reference sequence). The CDR3 region is CASSLIGGYEQYF. The CDR3 region has the DNA TGTGCCAGCAGCTTGATCGGAGGCTACGAGCAGTACTTC.